These 27 T cell receptor beta chains came from one sample sequenced in a study of cytomegalovirus exposure and HLA in healthy donors. The PCR ran on 60 Vbeta and 13 Jbeta primers. Method: immunoSEQ multiplex PCR; TCRdb's copy keeps in-frame clones and lacks some. Of around 220,000 clones listed, under 80% were seen once; the top ten hold 0.2% to 0.25%. Sequencing was carried out using PBMCs. The receptors here all came from a girl aged 2 to 10 in good health and CMV-seronegative.

The chain recombines TRBV5-1 with TRBJ1-1, with 8 positions matching TRBD1. The CDR3 length is 14 residues. Trimming at V came to 4 bases and at J to 4 bases, leaving 6 bases not matched to a gene. CDR1 and CDR2 from the germline V gene are SGHRS and YFSETQ. DNA of the CDR3: TGCGCCAGCAGCGGGAGACAGGGGATCACTGAAGCTTTCTTT. This encodes CASSGRQGITEAFF.

The V gene is TRBV27, the J gene TRBJ2-3; 7 bases agree with TRBD2. The V and J ends lost 4 bases and 3 bases, in that order; junction bases with no gene match: 4. This CDR3 has 14 residues. CDR1 is MNHEY and CDR2 is SMNVEV in the germline V gene (reference sequence). The CDR3 coding sequence is TGTGCCAGCAGTTCTGCGGGGGAAACAGATACGCAGTATTTT. Amino acids: CASSSAGETDTQYF.

J is TRBJ2-3 and V is TRBV15, with D possibly TRBD1 on 5 matching bases. The CDR3 extends over 17 amino acids. CDR1 and CDR2 (germline): LNHNV, YYDKDF (reference sequence). V lost 0 bases and J lost 0, with 13 bases in between. CDR3 in amino acids: CATSRDLRGLSTDTQYF. CDR3 nucleotides: TGTGCCACCAGCAGAGATCTTAGGGGCTTGAGCACAGATACGCAGTATTTT.

This chain connects TRBV5-1 to TRBJ1-1; tentative D call: TRBD1 (5 bases). CDR3 length: 16 residues. V lost 0 bases and J 1 base, leaving 13 bases between the germline ends. Germline V gives CDR1 SGHRS, CDR2 YFSETQ. In DNA, the CDR3 is TGCGCCAGCAGCTTGGGGCAGGGTCTTTGGAACACTGAAGCTTTCTTT. Translation gives CASSLGQGLWNTEAFF.

Note on this clone: This sample also contains other DNA sequences that code for the same CDR3. V gene TRBV19 combines with J gene TRBJ2-1; 11 bases match TRBD2. The germline V gene has CDR1 LNHDA and CDR2 SQIVND (reference sequence). CDR3 length: 14 amino acids. V trimming: 6 bases; J trimming: 6 bases; junction bases outside the gene matches: 4. CDR3 loop: CASSIGTSGNEQFF. CDR3 sequence (DNA): TGTGCCAGTAGCATCGGGACTAGCGGCAATGAGCAGTTCTTC.

The chain is built from TRBV18 and TRBJ2-7, with a possible D match to TRBD2 (5 bases). Trimming left V 4 bases short and J 1 base short, with 14 bases between. There are 15 residues in the CDR3. Germline CDR1 and CDR2: KGHSH and LQKENI. The CDR3 coding sequence is TGTGCCAGCTCACTGAAAATCGGGGATTCCTACGAGCAGTACTTC. Its translation: CASSLKIGDSYEQYF. Supplemented by reference TRBV18 and TRBJ2-7, the full variable domain reads NAGVMQNPRHLVRRRGQEARLRCSPMKGHSHVYWYRQLPEEGLKFMVYLQKENIIDESGMPKERFSAEFPKEGPSILRIQQVVRGDSAAYFCASSLKIGDSYEQYFGPGTRLTVT.

The chain combines TRBV5-4 with TRBJ1-2, with 7 bases that match TRBD1. CDR3 length: 14 amino acids. After removal of 1 base from V and 5 bases from J, the junction contained 5 bases not matched to a gene. CDR1 and CDR2 (germline): SGHNT, YYREEE (reference sequence). The CDR3 nucleotides are TGTGCCAGCAGCTTGTCGGGACAGACATATGGCTACACCTTC. Protein sequence: CASSLSGQTYGYTF.

This chain uses TRBV9 with TRBJ2-3, with TRBD1 matching 8 bases. J gave up 2 bases and V 4 bases, and 6 bases lay outside the gene matches. CDR1 is SGDLS and CDR2 is YYNGEE in the germline V gene. The CDR3 sequence is 15 residues long. In DNA form, the CDR3 reads TGTGCCAGCAGCTCCGACAGGGGTCACACAGATACGCAGTATTTT. Amino acid sequence: CASSSDRGHTDTQYF.

The J gene is TRBJ2-5, the V gene TRBV2; TRBD2 aligns across 7 bases. The CDR3 is 14 residues long. The germline gives CDR1 SNHLY, CDR2 FYNNEI. Trimming at V came to 7 bases and at J to 5 bases, leaving 10 bases not matched to a gene. CDR3 coding DNA: TGTGCCAGCACCCCGACTAGCCCAAAGGAGACCCAGTACTTC. It is translated as CASTPTSPKETQYF.

V and J are TRBV18 and TRBJ1-1, with no clear D. Germline CDR1 reads KGHSH; CDR2 reads LQKENI. The CDR3 covers 15 residues. The germline V and J ends were trimmed by 2 bases and 3 bases, with 13 bases remaining between them. The CDR3 DNA sequence: TGTGCCAGCTCACCAATTGAGGAGCCCGACACTGAAGCTTTCTTT. Protein: CASSPIEEPDTEAFF.

The V and J genes are TRBV29-1 and TRBJ1-3; the D is unclear. V lost 2 bases and J 4 bases, leaving 9 bases between the germline ends. The CDR3 covers 13 residues. From germline, CDR1 is SQVTM and CDR2 ANQGSEA. CDR3 in amino acids: CSVETSIGNTIYF. CDR3 nucleotides: TGCAGCGTTGAAACATCGATCGGAAACACCATATATTTT.

The CDR3 reads CASSPDRSGTGSDTQYF. As DNA, the CDR3 is TGTGCCAGCAGCCCCGATCGGTCCGGGACAGGCTCAGATACGCAGTATTTT. This sequence joins TRBV9 and TRBJ2-3; 8 nucleotides match TRBD1. This CDR3 has 17 amino acids. V lost 4 bases to trimming and J lost 4 bases; unmatched junction nucleotides: 14. CDR1 SGDLS and CDR2 YYNGEE come from the germline V gene.

The chain is built from TRBV5-4 and TRBJ2-1, with TRBD2 matching 8 bases. CDR1 and CDR2 from the germline V gene are SGHNT and YYREEE (reference sequence). The CDR3 sequence is 15 residues long. After removal of 10 bases from V and 5 bases from J, the junction contained 14 bases not matched to a gene. The CDR3 DNA reads as TGTGCCTCGCGGGCCCGGGGGGGGCTAAACAATGAGCAGTTCTTC. As protein: CASRARGGLNNEQFF.

The chain joins TRBV10-3 to TRBJ2-7, with D possibly TRBD1 on 5 matching bases. Deletions cut 5 bases from V and 1 base from J, with 12 bases between. Germline CDR1 ENHRY, CDR2 SYGVKD. The CDR3 length is 14 residues. The DNA of the CDR3 is TGTGCCATCAGTCCAGACAGCGTATCCTACGAGCAGTACTTC. It is translated as CAISPDSVSYEQYF.

This clone has just a few counts. The chain has TRBV29-1 and TRBJ2-3, with D possibly being TRBD2 (6 bases). Germline V gives CDR1 SQVTM, CDR2 ANQGSEA. This CDR3 is built from 13 residues. The V gene lost 4 bases and the J gene lost 2 bases, with 10 bases spanning the gap. Here the CDR3 reads CSVVGTATDTQYF. CDR3 in DNA: TGCAGCGTTGTGGGGACTGCCACAGATACGCAGTATTTT.

The chain couples TRBV4-2 to TRBJ2-3; TRBD1 aligns across 9 bases. Germline CDR1 is LGHNA and CDR2 is YNFKEQ. V shed 1 base, J shed 4 bases, and the junction held 3 bases outside the gene matches. CDR3 length equals 15 residues. CDR3 loop: CASSQGTGEADTQYF. The CDR3 DNA follows: TGTGCCAGCAGCCAAGGGACAGGGGAAGCAGATACGCAGTATTTT.

The rearrangement joins TRBV7-9 to TRBJ2-3, with TRBD2 identical over 13 bases. Germline lookup yields CDR1 SEHNR and CDR2 FQNEAQ (reference sequence). The CDR3 is 17 residues long. V lost 6 bases to trimming and J lost 5 bases; unmatched junction nucleotides: 11. CDR3 bases: TGTGCCAGCAGGACGACTAGCGGGGGGTTCATAGGAGATACGCAGTATTTT. It yields the protein CASRTTSGGFIGDTQYF.

The chain recombines TRBV27 with TRBJ1-5, with D hard to call. CDR1 is MNHEY and CDR2 is SMNVEV in the germline V gene (reference sequence). The length of the CDR3 is 15 residues. Trimming pared 7 bases from V and 1 base from J, leaving 14 bases between. CDR3 sequence: CASKDAVSSNQPQHF. CDR3 sequence (DNA): TGTGCCAGCAAAGACGCGGTATCGAGCAATCAGCCCCAGCATTTT.

The V call is TRBV27, the J call TRBJ1-1; 10 bases are a match to TRBD1. The ends lost 2 bases at V and 3 bases at J; junction bases unmatched: 6. The length of the CDR3 is 16 residues. Germline CDR1 is MNHEY and CDR2 is SMNVEV (reference sequence). This chain's CDR3 is CASSLTSGTGDTEAFF. The CDR3 nucleotides read TGTGCCAGCAGTTTAACGTCCGGGACAGGGGACACTGAAGCTTTCTTT.

The CDR3 sequence: CASSIAGLWTEAFF. The CDR3 DNA sequence: TGTGCCAGTAGTATAGCGGGGTTATGGACTGAAGCTTTCTTT. The V and J genes are TRBV19 and TRBJ1-1; D is undetermined. CDR1 and CDR2 from the germline V gene are LNHDA and SQIVND (reference sequence). This CDR3 has 14 amino acids. The germline V and J ends were trimmed by 1 base and 5 bases, with 11 bases remaining between them.

The V call is TRBV6-5, the J call TRBJ2-5, with 9 bases fitting TRBD1. The J call may be incorrect, as the DNA end agrees better with TRBJ2-7. CDR1 and CDR2 from the germline V gene are MNHEY and SVGAGI. The CDR3 is 16 residues long. The chain's CDR3 is CASSYLGTGLASEQYF. CDR3 DNA sequence: TGTGCCAGCAGTTATCTCGGGACAGGGCTAGCCTCCGAGCAGTACTTC.

The chain carries TRBV29-1 and TRBJ2-1, with D possibly being TRBD1 (6 bases). The germline V gene encodes CDR1 SQVTM and CDR2 ANQGSEA. CDR3 length: 16 amino acids. V shed 6 bases and J shed 5 bases, with 23 bases lying between them. The CDR3 protein is CSVQKRLIGTHNEQFF. CDR3 DNA: TGCAGCGTACAAAAACGGCTCATAGGGACACACAATGAGCAGTTCTTC.

The chain recombines TRBV4-1 with TRBJ2-2, with D tentatively TRBD1 (5 bases). Germline loops: CDR1 MGHRA, CDR2 YSYEKL. Trimming removed 1 base from V and 2 bases from J, with 17 bases in between. The length of the CDR3 is 18 residues. As DNA, the CDR3 is TGCGCCAGCAGCCAAGGCGGAAGGACAAAAAGAAACACCGGGGAGCTGTTTTTT. Protein: CASSQGGRTKRNTGELFF.

This clone was counted a few times. This chain connects TRBV5-1 to TRBJ1-4; D perhaps matches TRBD1 (5 bases). CDR3 length: 15 residues. Trimming removed 4 bases from V and 8 bases from J, with 18 bases in between. Germline V CDR1 and CDR2: SGHRS, YFSETQ. CDR3 sequence (DNA): TGCGCCAGCAGCGGGATCCAGGGTCTGGGGGAAAAACTGTTTTTT. Protein sequence: CASSGIQGLGEKLFF.

The genes are TRBV5-4 and TRBJ2-7; TRBD1 aligns across 10 bases. J gave up 5 bases and V 4 bases, and 6 bases lay outside the gene matches. CDR3 size: 14 residues. Germline CDR1 is SGHNT and CDR2 is YYREEE (reference sequence). Written as DNA, the CDR3 is TGTGCCAGCAGCCCCCGGGACAGGGGCGACGAGCAGTACTTC. As protein: CASSPRDRGDEQYF.

The chain recombines TRBV6-1 with TRBJ2-7; D is perhaps TRBD1 (6 bases). There are 13 residues in the CDR3. Germline lookup yields CDR1 MNHNS and CDR2 SASEGT. V was pared by 4 bases and J by 5 bases, with 12 bases between. The CDR3 bases are TGTGCCAGCAGTGTAACACAGGGCAACGAGCAGTACTTC. It codes for CASSVTQGNEQYF.

The rearrangement links TRBV5-1 to TRBJ2-2; tentatively, D is TRBD1 (6 bases). The V and J ends lost 3 bases and 1 base respectively, with 13 bases between them. The germline CDR1 and CDR2 sequences are SGHRS and YFSETQ. The CDR3 has 16 amino acids. CDR3 nucleotides: TGCGCCAGCAGCTCTCAGGGGACCGGGAACACCGGGGAGCTGTTTTTT. The encoded protein is CASSSQGTGNTGELFF.